Below, 7 T cell receptor beta chains from the same sample are listed, as sequenced in a study of cytomegalovirus exposure and HLA in healthy donors. Method: immunoSEQ multiplex PCR; TCRdb's copy keeps in-frame clones and lacks some. The sample includes around 70,000 clones, 85% to 95% of them seen just once. The sequencing input was PBMCs. These receptors were taken from a woman aged 18-29 years in good health and CMV-seropositive.

V gene TRBV7-2 combines with J gene TRBJ2-3; the match to TRBD1 covers 8 bases. This CDR3 comprises 18 residues. The germline CDR1 and CDR2 sequences are SGHTA and FQGNSA. Trimming cost V 4 bases and J 1 base; bases outside gene matches: 13. The CDR3 sequence is CASSYPPRDRLRTDTQYF. Written as DNA, the CDR3 is TGTGCCAGCAGCTACCCACCCCGGGACAGGTTACGCACAGATACGCAGTATTTT.

The chain joins TRBV29-1 to TRBJ2-1, with 9 bases aligning to TRBD1. The CDR3 runs to 12 residues. With V trimmed by 6 bases and J by 7 bases, 4 bases remained unmatched. The germline CDR1 and CDR2 sequences are SQVTM and ANQGSEA. For the CDR3, the DNA is TGCAGCGTGGACAGGGGTGTAAATGAGCAGTTCTTC. As protein: CSVDRGVNEQFF.

The chain uses TRBV7-3 and TRBJ2-1; 7 bases are shared with TRBD2. Germline assignment: CDR1 SGHTA and CDR2 FQGTGA. The CDR3 has 17 residues. J was trimmed by 3 bases and V by 1 base; bases with no gene match: 9. The CDR3 bases are TGTGCCAGCAGCTTAAGGGGTGCGGGAGCCATCTACAATGAGCAGTTCTTC. This gives the protein CASSLRGAGAIYNEQFF.

This chain links TRBV7-2 with TRBJ2-3; 11 nucleotides align to TRBD2. V dropped 5 bases and J dropped 1; count of bases not matched to a gene: 2. Per germline, CDR1 SGHTA and CDR2 FQGNSA. The CDR3 has 15 residues. The CDR3 DNA is TGTGCCAGCAGCCCGACTAGCGGGGGCACAGATACGCAGTATTTT. Its protein product is CASSPTSGGTDTQYF.

The gene calls are TRBV29-1 and TRBJ1-5; maybe TRBD1 (5 bases). In germline, CDR1 is SQVTM, CDR2 ANQGSEA. V was cut by 5 bases and J by 3 bases, with 8 bases left in between. The CDR3 consists of 12 residues. The CDR3 loop is CSVSGYNQPQHF. In DNA, the CDR3 is TGCAGCGTTTCAGGGTACAATCAGCCCCAGCATTTT.

This clone has a handful of counts. The chain uses TRBV19 and TRBJ1-1, with 10 bases matching TRBD1. This CDR3 comprises 15 residues. Germline-derived CDR1 and CDR2 are LNHDA and SQIVND (reference sequence). V dropped 6 bases and J dropped 5; count of bases not matched to a gene: 9. The CDR3 sequence: CASSFRGQGWTEAFF. The CDR3 DNA sequence: TGTGCCAGTAGCTTCCGGGGACAGGGGTGGACTGAAGCTTTCTTT.

As concerns this clone: One end of the junction fails to match germline, which may point to a read error. The chain couples TRBV6-5 to TRBJ2-5, with D possibly being TRBD2 (5 bases). This CDR3 has 13 amino acids. Germline CDR1 MNHEY, CDR2 SVGAGI. The CDR3 loop is CASSPGRGVTQYF. The CDR3 bases are TGCGCCAGCAGTCCGGGAAGAGGTGTGACCCAGTACTTC.